This T cell receptor (beta chain) originates from a study of CXCR3-negative and CXCR3-positive naive CD8 T cells. Note on this clonotype: Its cognate antigen is unknown.

Study-wide results and limits: CXCR3-negative naive cells had less hydrophobic TRB CDR3s than did CXCR3-positive naive cells. Fresh PBMCs were used in most assays, and CXCR3 expression partially decreased after cryopreservation.

UMI-labeled 5' RACE yielded the TRB cDNA libraries. TCRdb processed the 5' RACE reads again and assigns one entry to each CDR3 protein, with no DNA. Its clone listing holds tens of thousands of distinct CDR3 sequences. In triplicate, each CD8+ T cell subset was sorted at under 350,000 cells per replicate. The CDR3 runs to 13 residues. CDR1 is MNHEY, CDR2 SMNVEV, per germline (reference sequence). The sequence was collected from a human donor in good health. Some clones in this sample may be carry-over from other donors' samples. The gene calls are TRBV27 and TRBJ2-1; the TCRdb call, TRBD1, lacks DNA for checking. Material: naive CXCR3- CD8+ T cells from blood. As for subset: CD45RO-CCR7+CD27+CD95- naive CD8+ T cells lacking CXCR3 (TNR3-). This CDR3 reads CASSPRTYNEQFF.